This TCR beta chain comes out of a study of OX40 agonist ivuxolimab in advanced cancers. Germline V lookup: CDR1 LNHNV, CDR2 YYDKDF (reference sequence). The CDR3 has 14 residues. Trimming shortened V by 0 bases and J by 9 bases, and 13 bases separated the two germline ends. Repertoires were generated with immunoSEQ multiplex PCR, while TCRdb's copy carries only in-frame clones and drops some. The sample yields tens of thousands of clones, around 89% seen once. This TCR was recovered from an adult with an advanced solid tumor such as melanoma, head and neck, liver or kidney cancer. The gene calls are TRBV15 and TRBJ2-3; D is perhaps TRBD2 (6 bases). Sequencing was performed on CD4+ or CD8+ T cells sorted from blood, taken in a trial of the OX40 agonist ivuxolimab. The CDR3 bases are TGTGCCACCAGCAGAGATAAGGCCGGGAGAACGCAGTATTTT. Encoded protein: CATSRDKAGRTQYF.